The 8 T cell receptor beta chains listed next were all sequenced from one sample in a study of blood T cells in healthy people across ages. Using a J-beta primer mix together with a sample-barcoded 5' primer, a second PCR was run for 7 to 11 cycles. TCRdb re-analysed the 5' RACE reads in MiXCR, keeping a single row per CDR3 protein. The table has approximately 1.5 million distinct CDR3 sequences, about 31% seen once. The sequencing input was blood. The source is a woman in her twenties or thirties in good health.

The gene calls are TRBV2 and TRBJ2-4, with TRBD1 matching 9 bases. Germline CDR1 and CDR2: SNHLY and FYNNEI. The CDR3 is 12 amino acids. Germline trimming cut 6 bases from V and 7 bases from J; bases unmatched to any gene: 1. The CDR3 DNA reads TGTGCCAGCAGGGGACAGGGTAACATTCAGTACTTC. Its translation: CASRGQGNIQYF.

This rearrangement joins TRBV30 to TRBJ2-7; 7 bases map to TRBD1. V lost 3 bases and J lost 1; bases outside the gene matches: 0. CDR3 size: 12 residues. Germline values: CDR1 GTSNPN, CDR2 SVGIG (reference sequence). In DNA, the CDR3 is TGTGCCTGGAGACAGGGGTCCTACGAGCAGTACTTC. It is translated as CAWRQGSYEQYF.

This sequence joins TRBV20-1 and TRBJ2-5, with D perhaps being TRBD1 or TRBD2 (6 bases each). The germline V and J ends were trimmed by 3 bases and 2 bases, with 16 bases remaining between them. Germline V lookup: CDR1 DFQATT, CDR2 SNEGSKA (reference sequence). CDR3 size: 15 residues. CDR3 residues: CSARALAGTQETQYF. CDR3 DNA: TGCAGTGCTAGGGCACTGGCGGGGACACAAGAGACCCAGTACTTC.

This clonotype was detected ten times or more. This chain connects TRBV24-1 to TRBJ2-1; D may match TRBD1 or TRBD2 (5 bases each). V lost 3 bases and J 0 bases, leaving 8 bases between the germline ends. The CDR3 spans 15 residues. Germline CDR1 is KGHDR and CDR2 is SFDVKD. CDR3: CATSDEGSSYNEQFF. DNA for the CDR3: TGTGCCACCAGTGATGAGGGGAGCTCCTACAATGAGCAGTTCTTC.

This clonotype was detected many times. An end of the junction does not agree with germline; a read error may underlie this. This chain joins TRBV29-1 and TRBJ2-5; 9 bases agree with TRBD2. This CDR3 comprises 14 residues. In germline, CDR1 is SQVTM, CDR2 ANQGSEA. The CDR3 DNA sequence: TGCAGCGTTAAAGAGCGGGAGGTAGGAGAGACCCAGTACTTC. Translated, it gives CSVKEREVGETQYF.

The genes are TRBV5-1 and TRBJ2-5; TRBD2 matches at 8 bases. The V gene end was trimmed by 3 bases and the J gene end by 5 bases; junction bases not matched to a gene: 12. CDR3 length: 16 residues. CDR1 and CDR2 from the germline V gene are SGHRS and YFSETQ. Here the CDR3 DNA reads TGCGCCAGCAGCTCCGAGATACTAGCGGAGGGGGAGACCCAGTACTTC. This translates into CASSSEILAEGETQYF.

The CDR3 region is CASSWEGADTDTQYF. The CDR3 DNA follows: TGTGCCAGCAGCTGGGAAGGGGCCGACACAGATACGCAGTATTTT. The J gene is TRBJ2-3, the V gene TRBV5-8; D perhaps matches TRBD1 (5 bases). The germline V gene encodes CDR1 SGHTS and CDR2 YDEGEE. This CDR3 comprises 15 residues. V was clipped by 3 bases and J by 2 bases, with 13 bases between them.

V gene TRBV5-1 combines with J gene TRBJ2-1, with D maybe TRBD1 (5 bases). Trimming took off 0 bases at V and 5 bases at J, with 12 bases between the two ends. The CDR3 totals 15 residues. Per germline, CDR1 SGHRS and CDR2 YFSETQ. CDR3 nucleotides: TGCGCCAGCAGCTTGGATGGGGCGGTGGACAATGAGCAGTTCTTC. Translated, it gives CASSLDGAVDNEQFF.